This entry describes one T cell receptor (beta chain). Antigen: not known. Measured with immunoSEQ multiplex PCR; TCRdb has only the in-frame clones, and not every one. The repertoire holds about 250,000 clones, with roughly 87% as singletons. This CDR3 spans 17 amino acids. Germline V gives CDR1 LNHNV, CDR2 YYDKDF (reference sequence). The ends were cut back, 0 bases at V and 0 bases at J, with 12 bases in the middle. This sample is drawn from a study of cytomegalovirus exposure and HLA in healthy donors. Study-level information: The 120 or so validation repertoires used a platform that matched the one used for the approximately 670 first-cohort repertoires, as a later analysis reported.

Study outcomes and limitations: Subsequent analysis found a tendency for first-cohort TCR clusters to co-occur within the 95 to 150 validation repertoires. In vitro testing confirmed a few CMV-associated chains as specific for CMV antigens.

The sequence was obtained from a man between 18 and 35 years old in good health and CMV-seropositive. Source material: PBMCs. The chain uses TRBV15 and TRBJ1-5; D unclear. The CDR3 nucleotides are TGTGCCACCAGCAGAGATAAAGACCACTATAGCAATCAGCCCCAGCATTTT. It codes for CATSRDKDHYSNQPQHF.